A selection of T cell receptor beta chains follows, all from one sample in a study of blood T cell repertoires in COVID-19. TCRdb's copy holds only in-frame clones and misses some; the assay was immunoSEQ multiplex PCR. Of about 400,000 clones listed, about nine tenths are singletons. The sequenced material came from peripheral blood. These receptors came from a woman in her thirties with active or convalescent COVID-19. Both conserved end residues are part of each CDR3. A D gene is named only where the DNA matches it firmly. Clone size is not always given. Where it is, it says once, few, many or a class for expanded clones.

size: .; V: TRBV15; D: TRBD1; J: TRBJ1-5; DNA: TGTGCCACCAGCAGGGACAGGGATAGCAATCAGCCCCAGCATTTT; CDR3: CATSRDRDSNQPQHF
size: .; V: TRBV19; D: .; J: TRBJ2-7; DNA: TGTGCCAGTAGTAGAGATTCAGGATCCTACGAGCAGTACTTC; CDR3: CASSRDSGSYEQYF
size: .; V: TRBV27; D: .; J: TRBJ2-3; DNA: TGTGCCAGCAGTTGGCAGACCGGGACTTCCCCCCCGGATACGCAGTATTTT; CDR3: CASSWQTGTSPPDTQYF
size: .; V: TRBV29-1; D: .; J: TRBJ1-2; DNA: TGCAGCGTTGAATCCCAGTCCCGAATCTATGGCTACACCTTC; CDR3: CSVESQSRIYGYTF
size: .; V: TRBV6-5; D: .; J: TRBJ1-1; DNA: TGTGCCAGCAGCAACACAGGGCTGTTGAGAGCTTTCTTT; CDR3: CASSNTGLLRAFF
size: once; V: TRBV30; D: TRBD1; J: TRBJ1-1; DNA: TGTGCCTGTCACCGAGATACAGGGGTGGGCTTT; CDR3: CACHRDTGVGF
size: .; V: TRBV7-9; D: TRBD2; J: TRBJ2-7; DNA: TGTGCCAGCAGCTCCTTAGCGGGGGCCTACGAGCAGTACTTC; CDR3: CASSSLAGAYEQYF
size: .; V: TRBV28; D: TRBD1; J: TRBJ1-2; DNA: TGTGCCAGCACCCCACACAGGGGTTATGGCTACACCTTC; CDR3: CASTPHRGYGYTF
size: .; V: TRBV2; D: .; J: TRBJ2-7; DNA: TGTGCCAGCAGTGAAACCCGTGGGGACACGAACTTC; CDR3: CASSETRGDTNF
size: .; V: TRBV10-2; D: .; J: TRBJ1-1; DNA: TGCGCCAGCAGTGAGGAGGGCTCGGTGACTGAAGCTTTCTTT; CDR3: CASSEEGSVTEAFF
size: .; V: TRBV15; D: TRBD1; J: TRBJ2-3; DNA: TGTGCCACCAGCAGAGATGCCCAAAGGGGGCTCCATCGCGATACGCAGTATTTT; CDR3: CATSRDAQRGLHRDTQYF
size: .; V: TRBV5-1; D: .; J: TRBJ2-2; DNA: TGCGCCAGCAGCCTACGGACAGACACCGGGGAGCTGTTTTTT; CDR3: CASSLRTDTGELFF
size: .; V: TRBV6-1; D: .; J: TRBJ2-1; DNA: TGTGCCAGCAGCCAGTTCACACGGGAGAGGCAGTTCTTC; CDR3: CASSQFTRERQFF
size: once; V: TRBV6-5; D: .; J: TRBJ1-2; DNA: TGTGCCAGCAGTTACTCGTATGACAGTTGGGGCTACACCTTC; CDR3: CASSYSYDSWGYTF
size: .; V: TRBV5-4; D: .; J: TRBJ1-1; DNA: TGTGCCAGCAGCTCGCAGGAGGACACTGAAGCTTTCTTT; CDR3: CASSSQEDTEAFF
size: .; V: TRBV4-1; D: TRBD2; J: TRBJ2-5; DNA: TGCGCCAGCAGCCTCTTGGGCCCGGCTGTAGGCGGGGGGAAGAGGGAGACCCAGTACTTC; CDR3: CASSLLGPAVGGGKRETQYF
size: .; V: TRBV13; D: TRBD2; J: TRBJ2-1; DNA: TGTGCCAGCCGGCGGGAGTACTACAATGAGCAGTTCTTC; CDR3: CASRREYYNEQFF
size: .; V: TRBV29-1; D: .; J: TRBJ1-4; DNA: TGCAGCGTTGGTAAAGGGACATCAAATGAAAAACTGTTTTTT; CDR3: CSVGKGTSNEKLFF
size: .; V: TRBV6-5; D: .; J: TRBJ1-2; DNA: TGTGCCAGCAGTTACGGGGGCGACTATGGCTACACCTTC; CDR3: CASSYGGDYGYTF
size: .; V: TRBV19; D: TRBD2; J: TRBJ2-5; DNA: TGTGCCAGTAGTATCCGGGACTACGATCAAGAGACCCAGTACTTC; CDR3: CASSIRDYDQETQYF
size: .; V: TRBV7-2; D: TRBD1; J: TRBJ1-5; DNA: TGTGCCAGCAGCCAAGACAGGGCAGGGGGGCAGCCCCAGCATTTT; CDR3: CASSQDRAGGQPQHF
size: .; V: TRBV19; D: TRBD1; J: TRBJ1-1; DNA: TGTGCCAGTAGTATCGGGACAGGGATAAGCACTGAAGCTTTCTTT; CDR3: CASSIGTGISTEAFF
size: once; V: TRBV25-1; D: .; J: TRBJ2-1; DNA: TGTGCCAGCAGTGAACCTGCCGCCGGGTCGTTCGATGAGCAGTTCTTC; CDR3: CASSEPAAGSFDEQFF
size: .; V: TRBV27; D: .; J: TRBJ1-5; DNA: TGTGCCAGCAGTTTATTCTGGGTGGCGGGCAATCAGCCCCAGCATTTT; CDR3: CASSLFWVAGNQPQHF
size: .; V: TRBV10-3; D: .; J: TRBJ2-5; DNA: TGTGCCATCAGTGAGCGGGGAGCCCAAGAGACCCAGTACTTC; CDR3: CAISERGAQETQYF
size: .; V: TRBV6-5; D: TRBD1; J: TRBJ1-1; DNA: TGTGCCAGCAGTTACTCGTGGACAGGGGGCACTGAAGCTTTCTTT; CDR3: CASSYSWTGGTEAFF
size: .; V: TRBV11-2; D: TRBD2; J: TRBJ2-7; DNA: TGTGCCAGCAGCTCGGGCATACTAGCGGGGGGGCTACAGGACGAGCAGTACTTC; CDR3: CASSSGILAGGLQDEQYF
size: .; V: TRBV29-1; D: TRBD2; J: TRBJ2-1; DNA: TGCAGCGTTGAAGCCCCACTAGCGGGGGTATTCAATGAGCAGTTCTTC; CDR3: CSVEAPLAGVFNEQFF